This T cell receptor beta chain originates from a study of T cells in Graves' hyperthyroidism and ophthalmopathy. This CDR3 spans 14 amino acids. Germline trimming cut 4 bases from V and 0 bases from J; bases unmatched to any gene: 1. The germline V gene encodes CDR1 MGHDK and CDR2 SYGVNS. This clonotype was detected ten times or more. Its specificity is unknown. Study-level points and caveats: Most thyroid clonotypes expanded above 0.001 were also detected in blood.

TCR beta CDR3 sequences were amplified from RNA transcripts. When the TCR CDR3 underwent first-round RT-PCR, the HTBI primer set was used. TCRdb processed the multiplex PCR reads anew with MiXCR; each CDR3 protein has one entry. The table has hundreds of thousands of distinct CDR3 sequences, 16% seen once. Sequencing used blood. This receptor was taken from a woman younger than 35 with Graves' ophthalmopathy. The chain joins TRBV25-1 to TRBJ2-3, with TRBD2 matching 7 bases. The CDR3 DNA sequence: TGTGCCAGCAGTGCCGGGGGGAGCACAGATACGCAGTATTTT. As protein: CASSAGGSTDTQYF.